This note documents a single T cell receptor beta chain sequence. Produced via immunoSEQ multiplex PCR; TCRdb's table is partial and in-frame only. Altogether roughly 38,000 clones are present, over 65% being singletons, with the ten largest covering roughly 44%. The data were taken from a study of control samples from healthy donors and cancer patients. The V gene's germline CDR1 is SGHNT and CDR2 YYREEE (reference sequence). The V gene lost 3 bases and the J gene lost 4 bases, with 13 bases spanning the gap. This CDR3 region has 14 residues. This TCR was recovered from a man between 60 and 75 years old in good health. Sequenced sample: blood. This rearrangement joins TRBV5-4 to TRBJ2-5, with D possibly TRBD2 on 6 matching bases. The chain's CDR3 is CASSSWDLRETQYF. Here the CDR3 DNA reads TGTGCCAGCAGCTCCTGGGACTTACGAGAGACCCAGTACTTC.